This T cell receptor (beta chain) was sequenced in a study of cytomegalovirus exposure and HLA in healthy donors. V lost 2 bases and J lost 4, with 17 bases in between. CDR3 length: 16 residues. CDR1 and CDR2 (germline): SGHTA, FQGTGA. A remark on this clone: Its antigen is currently unknown.

PCR primers comprised 60 Vbeta and 13 Jbeta primers. The method was immunoSEQ multiplex PCR; TCRdb's version includes in-frame clones alone and lacks a portion of them. The sample includes 130,000 to 150,000 clones, about 78% of them seen just once. Overall study findings and caveats: Cytomegalovirus-associated TCR beta chains were listed, numbering more than 150. Most CMV-associated TCR beta chains appeared HLA-restricted in a later analysis. Per published accounts, TCR beta sequences correctly predicted the HLA-A and HLA-B alleles of most subjects.

This rearrangement joins TRBV7-3 to TRBJ1-2; D call uncertain. Sequenced sample: PBMCs. This receptor was obtained from a man in his forties in good health and CMV-seropositive. The CDR3 DNA follows: TGTGCCAGCAGCTTAGAGGGCAGGAGCCAGGTCTATGGCTACACCTTC. Translated: CASSLEGRSQVYGYTF.